This T cell receptor beta chain was recovered during a study of blood T cell repertoires in COVID-19. Turning to the study itself: Specimens from acute and convalescent COVID-19 originated in the United States, Italy and Spain. PBMCs, B-cell-depleted T cells, or T cells were the source of the cDNA or gDNA that made up the material.

CDR3 size: 12 residues. The V end lost 0 bases, the J end lost 7 bases, and 6 bases lay between the germline ends. Germline V lookup: CDR1 MGHRA, CDR2 YSYEKL. Authors' methods: Nucleated cell counts were estimated from reference gene primer amplification. Libraries were prepared by immunoSEQ multiplex PCR; TCRdb keeps only in-frame clonotypes and omits some of them. The V and J calls and clone size were taken over from that table, and D and trimming were inferred from the DNA. The sample records more than 20,000 clones, around 90% being singletons. This clonotype was obtained from an older man with acute or convalescent COVID-19. Specimen: peripheral blood. The chain combines TRBV4-1 with TRBJ1-1; D is undetermined. Here the CDR3 reads CASSQDSLEAFF. The DNA for the CDR3 is TGCGCCAGCAGCCAAGACAGTCTTGAAGCTTTCTTT.